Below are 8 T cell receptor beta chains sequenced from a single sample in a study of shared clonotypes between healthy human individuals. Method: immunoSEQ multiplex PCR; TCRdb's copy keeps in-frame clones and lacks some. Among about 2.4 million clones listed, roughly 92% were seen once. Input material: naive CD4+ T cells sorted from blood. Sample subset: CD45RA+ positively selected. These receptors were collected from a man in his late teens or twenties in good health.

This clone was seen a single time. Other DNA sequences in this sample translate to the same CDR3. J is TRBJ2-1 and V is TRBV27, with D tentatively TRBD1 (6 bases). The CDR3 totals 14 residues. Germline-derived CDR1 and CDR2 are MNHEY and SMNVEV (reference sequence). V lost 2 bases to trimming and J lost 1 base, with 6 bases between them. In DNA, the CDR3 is TGTGCCAGCAGTTTACAGGGGTCCTACAATGAGCAGTTCTTC. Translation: CASSLQGSYNEQFF.

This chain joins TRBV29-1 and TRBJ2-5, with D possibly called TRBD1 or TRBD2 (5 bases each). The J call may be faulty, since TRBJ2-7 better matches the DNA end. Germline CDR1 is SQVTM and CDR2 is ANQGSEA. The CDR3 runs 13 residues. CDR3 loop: CSVRGTLPYEQYF. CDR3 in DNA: TGCAGCGTTAGAGGGACCCTACCCTACGAGCAGTACTTC.

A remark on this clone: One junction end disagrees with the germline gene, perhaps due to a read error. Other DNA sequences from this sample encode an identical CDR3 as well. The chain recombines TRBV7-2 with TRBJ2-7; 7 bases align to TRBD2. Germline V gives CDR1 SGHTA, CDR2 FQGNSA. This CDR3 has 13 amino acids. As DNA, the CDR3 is TGTGCCAGCAGCCTAGCGGAGTCCTACGAGCAGTACTTC. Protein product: CASSLAESYEQYF.

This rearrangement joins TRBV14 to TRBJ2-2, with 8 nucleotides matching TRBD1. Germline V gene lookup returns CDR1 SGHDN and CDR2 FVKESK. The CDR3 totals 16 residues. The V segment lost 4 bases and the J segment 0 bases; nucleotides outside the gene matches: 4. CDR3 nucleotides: TGTGCCAGCAGCCCTTGGACAGGGCCGAACACCGGGGAGCTGTTTTTT. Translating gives CASSPWTGPNTGELFF.

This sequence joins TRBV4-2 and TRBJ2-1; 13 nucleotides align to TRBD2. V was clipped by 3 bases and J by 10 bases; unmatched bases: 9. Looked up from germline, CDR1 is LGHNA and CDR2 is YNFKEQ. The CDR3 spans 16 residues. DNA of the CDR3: TGTGCCAGCAGCCAGGTACTAGCGGGAGGGCCGGGGGAGCAGTTCTTC. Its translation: CASSQVLAGGPGEQFF.

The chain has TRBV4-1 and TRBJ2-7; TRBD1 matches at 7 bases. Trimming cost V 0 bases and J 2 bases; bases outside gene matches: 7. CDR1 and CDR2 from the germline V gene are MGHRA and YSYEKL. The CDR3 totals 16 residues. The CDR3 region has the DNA TGCGCCAGCAGCCAAGATACCGGGACAGTCGCCTACGAGCAGTACTTC. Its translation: CASSQDTGTVAYEQYF.

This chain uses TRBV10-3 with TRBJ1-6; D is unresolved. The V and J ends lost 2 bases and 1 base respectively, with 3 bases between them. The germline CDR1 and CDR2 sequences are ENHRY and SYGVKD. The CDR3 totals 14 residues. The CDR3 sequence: CAISEQSYNSPLHF. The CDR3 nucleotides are TGTGCCATCAGTGAGCAATCCTATAATTCACCCCTCCACTTT.

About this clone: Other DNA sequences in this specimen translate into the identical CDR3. The CDR3 DNA follows: TGTGCCAGCTCACCACCGAGGCAAACCTCCTACAATGAGCAGTTCTTC. This gives the protein CASSPPRQTSYNEQFF. The chain has TRBV18 and TRBJ2-1; no clear D. There are 16 residues in the CDR3. V lost 0 bases and J lost 0, with 9 bases in between. Germline loops: CDR1 KGHSH, CDR2 LQKENI.